What follows is one T cell receptor (beta chain) and its context. The data were obtained in a study of blood T cell repertoires in COVID-19. Background on the study: Researchers got acute and convalescent COVID-19 samples from the United States, Italy and Spain. The cDNA or gDNA used as material had been derived from T cells, B-cell-depleted T cells, or PBMCs.

Original methodology: Amplification with reference gene primers provided the estimates of nucleated cell counts. Repertoires were generated with immunoSEQ multiplex PCR, while TCRdb's copy carries only in-frame clones and drops some. V and J calls and clone size are those listed in that table; D and trimming were worked out from the DNA. The table includes around 23,000 clones, about 91% detected once. CDR1 and CDR2 (germline): LNHDA, SQIVND (reference sequence). V was cut by 1 base and J by 1 base, with 11 bases left in between. The CDR3 runs 15 residues. The TCR was taken from a human donor in a cohort sampled during active COVID-19. The sample taken for sequencing was peripheral blood. The rearrangement joins TRBV19 to TRBJ2-7; D is perhaps TRBD2 (6 bases). The DNA for the CDR3 is TGTGCCAGTAGTATAGGGAGGGCTGGGTCCTACGAGCAGTACTTC. This sequence encodes CASSIGRAGSYEQYF. Filled out from reference TRBV19 and TRBJ2-7, the complete variable domain reads DGGITQSPKYLFRKEGQNVTLSCEQNLNHDAMYWYRQDPGQGLRLIYYSQIVNDFQKGDIAEGYSVSREKKESFPLTVTSAQKNPTAFYLCASSIGRAGSYEQYFGPGTRLTVT.